Each of the 32 T cell receptor beta chains below was sequenced from the same sample in a study of blood T cell repertoires in COVID-19. TCRdb's copy holds only in-frame clones and misses some; the assay was immunoSEQ multiplex PCR. The data contain over 65,000 clones, 80% to 90% of them singletons. Sequenced material: peripheral blood. Every receptor here comes from a man aged 50 to 60 with active or convalescent COVID-19.

In its sample, this clone was seen once. The chain has TRBV15 and TRBJ1-3, with 11 bases aligning to TRBD1. The V gene end was trimmed by 1 base and the J gene end by 4 bases; junction bases not matched to a gene: 9. Germline assignment: CDR1 LNHNV and CDR2 YYDKDF (reference sequence). This CDR3 spans 18 amino acids. CDR3 protein: CATSRGRDRGDLGNTIYF. The CDR3 DNA is TGTGCCACCAGCAGAGGTCGGGACAGGGGGGACCTCGGAAACACCATATATTTT.

The V call is TRBV5-1, the J call TRBJ1-3; TRBD1 aligns across 8 bases. This CDR3 has 14 amino acids. The germline gives CDR1 SGHRS, CDR2 YFSETQ. The trim removed 5 bases at V and 3 bases at J, leaving 4 bases unmatched. CDR3 in DNA: TGCGCCAGCAGTCGCGGACAGGGTGGAAACACCATATATTTT. It codes for CASSRGQGGNTIYF.

The chain recombines TRBV18 with TRBJ2-7; tentative D call: TRBD2 (6 bases). The germline V gene has CDR1 KGHSH and CDR2 LQKENI. V lost 3 bases to trimming and J lost 7 bases, with 10 bases between them. This CDR3 contains 12 residues. The CDR3 region has the DNA TGTGCCAGCTCACCGGCGCGGGAAGAGCAGTACTTC. Protein: CASSPAREEQYF.

This chain links TRBV19 with TRBJ2-2; possibly TRBD2 for D (6 bases). The CDR3 loop spans 18 amino acids. Trimming shortened V by 3 bases and J by 4 bases, and 21 bases separated the two germline ends. The germline CDR1 and CDR2 sequences are LNHDA and SQIVND (reference sequence). In DNA form, the CDR3 reads TGTGCCAGTAGTATCGGCAGGCAGCGGGTATCTCGCACCGGGGAGCTGTTTTTT. It codes for CASSIGRQRVSRTGELFF.

The chain employs TRBV30 and TRBJ2-3; 8 bases map to TRBD1. V was clipped by 0 bases and J by 4 bases; unmatched bases: 3. CDR1 and CDR2 (germline): GTSNPN, SVGIG (reference sequence). The CDR3 spans 14 residues. CDR3 in amino acids: CAWSVDRGADTQYF. The CDR3 nucleotides are TGTGCCTGGAGTGTTGACAGGGGAGCAGATACGCAGTATTTT. The variable domain in full, completed from reference TRBV30 and TRBJ2-3, reads SQTIHQWPATLVQPVGSPLSLECTVEGTSNPNLYWYRQAAGRGLQLLFYSVGIGQISSEVPQNLSASRPQDRQFILSSKKLLLSDSGFYLCAWSVDRGADTQYFGPGTRLTVL.

The chain links TRBV5-4 to TRBJ2-4; 7 bases map to TRBD2. With 4 bases clipped from V and 7 bases from J, the junction kept 11 bases outside the gene matches. The CDR3 runs to 15 residues. Germline lookup yields CDR1 SGHNT and CDR2 YYREEE (reference sequence). CDR3 sequence reads: CASSPTPGLVNIQYF. The CDR3 bases are TGTGCCAGCAGCCCTACTCCAGGACTAGTTAACATTCAGTACTTC.

This chain connects TRBV12-5 to TRBJ2-4, with 9 bases lining up with TRBD1. CDR1 LGHNT and CDR2 FRNRAP come from the germline V gene. The CDR3 spans 17 residues. V was pared by 2 bases and J by 0 bases, with 5 bases of the junction left unmatched. The CDR3 sequence: CASGLLGTGLAKNIQYF. The CDR3, as DNA: TGTGCTAGTGGTTTGCTAGGGACAGGGCTAGCCAAAAACATTCAGTACTTC.

V gene TRBV4-1 combines with J gene TRBJ2-5; 10 nucleotides line up with TRBD2. Germline lookup yields CDR1 MGHRA and CDR2 YSYEKL. V shed 6 bases and J 1 base; nucleotides not matched to a gene: 8. CDR3 length: 16 residues. CDR3 in DNA: TGCGCCAGCAGTCGTCAGCGGGAGGGCCGCCAAGAGACCCAGTACTTC. Encoded protein: CASSRQREGRQETQYF.

This clone came up many times. CDR3 region: CASSEGQVPPNEKLFF. The CDR3 coding sequence is TGTGCCAGCAGTGAAGGGCAGGTTCCCCCTAATGAAAAACTGTTTTTT. The chain has TRBV6-1 and TRBJ1-4; D is uncertain. V lost 1 base and J 3 bases, leaving 12 bases between the germline ends. The CDR3 contains 16 residues. From germline, CDR1 is MNHNS and CDR2 SASEGT.

This chain uses TRBV5-6 with TRBJ2-7; D might be TRBD1 (7 bases). Germline loops: CDR1 SGHDT, CDR2 YYEEEE. This CDR3 has 13 residues. The V end lost 1 base, the J end lost 6 bases, and 11 bases lay between the germline ends. The CDR3 loop is CASSLHRGGEQYF. The CDR3 nucleotides are TGTGCCAGCAGCTTGCACAGGGGAGGCGAGCAGTACTTC.

This chain uses TRBV7-2 with TRBJ2-7, with D unresolved. V was trimmed by 6 bases and J by 3 bases, leaving 15 bases between them. This CDR3 is built from 14 residues. Per the germline V gene, CDR1 is SGHTA and CDR2 is FQGNSA. This CDR3 reads CASRKSQANYEQYF. In nucleotides, the CDR3 is TGTGCCAGCAGAAAAAGCCAGGCCAACTACGAGCAGTACTTC. Drawing the rest from reference TRBV7-2 and TRBJ2-7, the complete variable domain is GAGVSQSPSNKVTEKGKDVELRCDPISGHTALYWYRQSLGQGLEFLIYFQGNSAPDKSGLPSDRFSAERTGGSVSTLTIQRTQQEDSAVYLCASRKSQANYEQYFGPGTRLTVT.

This clone was recorded only once. The rearrangement links TRBV7-2 to TRBJ2-7, with D unclear. The length of the CDR3 is 14 residues. V gave up 1 base and J gave up 0 bases, with 7 bases separating them. CDR1 SGHTA and CDR2 FQGNSA come from the germline V gene. DNA for the CDR3: TGTGCCAGCAGCTTAGGGTACGGCTCCTACGAGCAGTACTTC. This translates into CASSLGYGSYEQYF.

The rearrangement links TRBV2 to TRBJ1-3, with a possible D match to TRBD1 (6 bases). The CDR3 sequence is 16 residues long. Germline CDR1 SNHLY, CDR2 FYNNEI. Trimming pared 4 bases from V and 0 bases from J, leaving 13 bases between. This CDR3 reads CASSVRGFNSGNTIYF. Here the CDR3 DNA reads TGTGCCAGCAGTGTTAGGGGGTTCAACTCTGGAAACACCATATATTTT.

This clone appeared a single time. This sequence joins TRBV13 and TRBJ2-1; D is possibly TRBD2 (6 bases). Germline CDR1 is PRHDT and CDR2 is FYEKMQ (reference sequence). V shed 5 bases and J shed 12 bases, with 20 bases lying between them. CDR3 size: 14 residues. This CDR3 is CASSTRTKLGRQFF. CDR3 in DNA: TGTGCCAGCAGCACAAGGACTAAACTGGGAAGGCAGTTCTTC.

The chain links TRBV29-1 to TRBJ2-7; tentative D call: TRBD1 (5 bases). The germline V and J ends were trimmed by 7 bases and 5 bases, with 15 bases remaining between them. From germline, CDR1 is SQVTM and CDR2 ANQGSEA. This CDR3 region has 12 residues. The CDR3 DNA follows: TGCAGCGCTGGGCAGGGTGCTAACGAGCAGTACTTC. As protein: CSAGQGANEQYF.

The chain carries TRBV5-4 and TRBJ2-5; possibly TRBD2 for D (5 bases). The CDR3 consists of 15 residues. V was cut by 1 base and J by 3 bases, with 13 bases left in between. CDR1 and CDR2 (germline): SGHNT, YYREEE (reference sequence). In DNA form, the CDR3 reads TGTGCCAGCAGCTTGCCGTCCGGGGTCGAAGAGACCCAGTACTTC. Translated, it gives CASSLPSGVEETQYF.

The chain joins TRBV7-9 to TRBJ2-7; the match to TRBD2 covers 12 bases. This CDR3 region has 19 residues. Looked up from germline, CDR1 is SEHNR and CDR2 is FQNEAQ (reference sequence). V gave up 3 bases and J gave up 0 bases; unmatched junction bases: 12. This chain's CDR3 is CASSFRTSGALRSSYEQYF. The CDR3 DNA follows: TGTGCCAGCAGCTTTCGGACTAGCGGGGCCCTCCGTAGCTCCTACGAGCAGTACTTC.

The CDR3 DNA is TGTGCCATCAGGAACAGAGTTGTGGACACTGAAGCTTTCTTT. Encoded protein: CAIRNRVVDTEAFF. This chain uses TRBV10-3 with TRBJ1-1, with D hard to call. With 6 bases removed from V and 3 bases from J, the gap between germline ends came to 14 bases. The CDR3 sequence is 14 residues long. Germline assignment: CDR1 ENHRY and CDR2 SYGVKD.

The genes are TRBV12-3 or TRBV12-4 and TRBJ2-5, with 13 positions matching TRBD2. V lost 6 bases and J lost 10; bases outside the gene matches: 5. The CDR3 spans 13 residues. CDR3 amino acids: CASRGTSGIIQYF. The CDR3 DNA reads as TGTGCCAGCAGGGGGACTAGCGGGATTATCCAGTACTTC.

The CDR3 DNA follows: TGTGCCACCAGCAGAGATGGGCAAGGCAATTCACCCCTCCACTTT. Its protein is CATSRDGQGNSPLHF. This chain links TRBV15 with TRBJ1-6; D not resolved. This CDR3 spans 15 amino acids. CDR1 and CDR2 (germline): LNHNV, YYDKDF (reference sequence). Trimming took off 0 bases at V and 7 bases at J, with 10 bases between the two ends. Full variable domain (outside the CDR3, taken from reference TRBV15 and TRBJ1-6): DAMVIQNPRYQVTQFGKPVTLSCSQTLNHNVMYWYQQKSSQAPKLLFHYYDKDFNNEADTPDNFQSRRPNTSFCFLDIRSPGLGDTAMYLCATSRDGQGNSPLHFGNGTRLTVT.

The rearrangement uses TRBV10-3 and TRBJ2-5; D call uncertain. The ends were cut back, 2 bases at V and 5 bases at J, with 6 bases in the middle. Germline CDR1 ENHRY, CDR2 SYGVKD. The CDR3 covers 12 residues. In DNA, the CDR3 is TGTGCCATCAGTGAGGAGAGGGAGACCCAGTACTTC. This codes for CAISEERETQYF.

Notes on this clone: The junction and the germline gene differ at one end; a read error may be behind it. The chain recombines TRBV15 with TRBJ1-4; TRBD1 matches 7 bases. Germline V lookup: CDR1 LNHNV, CDR2 YYDKDF (reference sequence). The length of the CDR3 is 13 residues. CDR3 residues: CATSRFTRDSLPF. DNA of the CDR3: TGTGCCACCAGCAGATTTACACGGGACAGCCTACCTTTT.

The rearrangement joins TRBV28 to TRBJ2-1, with 8 bases that match TRBD2. The trim removed 7 bases at V and 4 bases at J, leaving 9 bases unmatched. This CDR3 has 15 amino acids. From germline, CDR1 is MDHEN and CDR2 SYDVKM. CDR3 sequence: CASNLAASGYNEQFF. For the CDR3, the DNA is TGTGCCAGCAACCTTGCGGCTAGCGGGTACAATGAGCAGTTCTTC.

The chain carries TRBV24-1 and TRBJ1-3; TRBD1 is a possible D gene (5 bases). V dropped 9 bases and J dropped 9 bases, with 17 bases sitting between them. The CDR3 is 13 residues long. Germline loops: CDR1 KGHDR, CDR2 SFDVKD. This CDR3 reads CATQWNPRATIYF. The CDR3 DNA reads TGTGCCACCCAATGGAACCCCAGGGCCACCATATATTTT.

The chain recombines TRBV19 with TRBJ2-5, with D possibly matching TRBD2 (7 bases). V was shortened by 10 bases and J by 3 bases, with 18 bases between the two germline ends. CDR1 is LNHDA and CDR2 is SQIVND in the germline V gene (reference sequence). The CDR3 is 14 amino acids. CDR3 loop: CATQVSGGKETQYF. CDR3 bases: TGTGCCACCCAGGTCTCGGGGGGCAAAGAGACCCAGTACTTC.

This clone was detected a few times. This chain joins TRBV28 and TRBJ1-2, with a weak D call TRBD1 (6 bases). The germline CDR1 and CDR2 sequences are MDHEN and SYDVKM. Trimming left V 1 base short and J 6 bases short, with 9 bases between. The CDR3 extends over 13 amino acids. CDR3 in amino acids: CASSLSDRDGYTF. DNA for the CDR3: TGTGCCAGCAGTTTATCGGACAGAGATGGCTACACCTTC.

The chain combines TRBV29-1 with TRBJ1-2; D not resolved. CDR1 is SQVTM, CDR2 ANQGSEA, per germline. Trimming cost V 6 bases and J 0 bases, with 8 bases left between them. There are 12 residues in the CDR3. The chain's CDR3 is CSVVPANYGYTF. CDR3 nucleotide sequence: TGCAGCGTCGTCCCAGCTAACTATGGCTACACCTTC.

The CDR3 spells CASSLLAGGADTQYF. In nucleotides, the CDR3 is TGTGCCAGTAGTCTGCTAGCGGGAGGTGCTGATACGCAGTATTTT. The rearrangement joins TRBV19 to TRBJ2-3; TRBD2 agrees at 11 bases. Germline V CDR1 and CDR2: LNHDA, SQIVND (reference sequence). The CDR3 is 15 amino acids. Trimming cost V 5 bases and J 6 bases; bases outside gene matches: 7. The complete variable domain, with remaining parts taken from reference TRBV19 and TRBJ2-3, reads DGGITQSPKYLFRKEGQNVTLSCEQNLNHDAMYWYRQDPGQGLRLIYYSQIVNDFQKGDIAEGYSVSREKKESFPLTVTSAQKNPTAFYLCASSLLAGGADTQYFGPGTRLTVL.

The V and J genes are TRBV9 and TRBJ2-2, with TRBD1 identical over 9 bases. Germline loops: CDR1 SGDLS, CDR2 YYNGEE. There are 16 residues in the CDR3. Trimming removed 4 bases from V and 6 bases from J; junction bases left unmatched: 10. The CDR3 DNA reads as TGTGCCAGCAGCCCCCGTGGGGACAGGGTATCCGGGGAGCTGTTTTTT. Residues: CASSPRGDRVSGELFF.

This chain joins TRBV24-1 and TRBJ2-3; D is unresolved. CDR1 and CDR2 (germline): KGHDR, SFDVKD. Trimming took 3 bases from V and 0 from J, leaving 12 bases between them. CDR3 length equals 16 residues. Written as DNA, the CDR3 is TGTGCCACCAGTGATCCCACACATTCTAGCACAGATACGCAGTATTTT. Protein sequence: CATSDPTHSSTDTQYF.

The chain links TRBV2 to TRBJ2-2; TRBD1 matches at 10 bases. Germline assignment: CDR1 SNHLY and CDR2 FYNNEI. Germline trimming cut 4 bases from V and 5 bases from J; bases unmatched to any gene: 4. The CDR3 loop spans 15 amino acids. The CDR3 region has the DNA TGTGCCAGCAGTGCGGGACAGGGGTCGACCGGGGAGCTGTTTTTT. Protein product: CASSAGQGSTGELFF.

V is TRBV19 and J is TRBJ1-2, with TRBD1 as a possible D gene (5 bases). V lost 7 bases to trimming and J lost 4 bases, with 16 bases between them. The CDR3 length is 14 residues. The germline V gene encodes CDR1 LNHDA and CDR2 SQIVND (reference sequence). Here the CDR3 DNA reads TGTGCCAGTACCGGGGGAGGGGTCGTCTATGGCTACACCTTC. This codes for CASTGGGVVYGYTF.